This T cell receptor beta chain was profiled in a study of T cell clonality in common variable immunodeficiency. Study findings and constraints: Compared with healthy controls, CVID subjects showed increased TCRbeta clonality, mostly in about a third. Common variable immunodeficiency TCR beta sequences reportedly had fewer deletions and N-nucleotide insertions.

Germline values: CDR1 SGHTA, CDR2 FQGNSA. This CDR3 is built from 17 residues. V trimming: 0 bases; J trimming: 7 bases; junction bases outside the gene matches: 9. TCRdb's copy holds only in-frame clones and misses some; the assay was immunoSEQ multiplex PCR. The sample is made up of approximately 34,000 clones, none counted only once. This clone appeared many times. Its matching antigen is unknown. The read finishes 3 residues shy of the CDR3 end, and the germline J gene is used to complete it. Blood samples were heparinized, about 4.5 to 8 ml per donor. The sample consisted of peripheral blood mononuclear cells. The chain carries TRBV7-2 and TRBJ1-6, with 7 positions matching TRBD1. This sequence originates from a person aged 18-70 years in good health. The CDR3 loop reads CASSLARDRSWNSPLHF. CDR3 DNA, as far as it was read: TGTGCCAGCAGCTTAGCGAGGGACAGAAGTTGGAATTCACCC.